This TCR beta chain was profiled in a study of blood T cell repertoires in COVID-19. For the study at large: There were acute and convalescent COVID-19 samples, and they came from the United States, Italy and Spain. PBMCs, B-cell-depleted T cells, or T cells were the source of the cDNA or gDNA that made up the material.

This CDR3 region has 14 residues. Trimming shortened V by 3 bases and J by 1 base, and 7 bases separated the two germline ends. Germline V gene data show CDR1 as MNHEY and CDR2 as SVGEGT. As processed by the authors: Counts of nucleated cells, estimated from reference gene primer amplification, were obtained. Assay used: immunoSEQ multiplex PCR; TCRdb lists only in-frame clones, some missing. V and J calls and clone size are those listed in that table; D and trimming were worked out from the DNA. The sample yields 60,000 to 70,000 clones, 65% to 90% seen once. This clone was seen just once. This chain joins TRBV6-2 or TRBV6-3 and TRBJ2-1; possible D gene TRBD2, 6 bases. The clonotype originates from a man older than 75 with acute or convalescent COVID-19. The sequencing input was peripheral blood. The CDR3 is CASSYGRSYNEQFF. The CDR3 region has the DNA TGTGCCAGCAGTTATGGGAGGTCCTACAATGAGCAGTTCTTC.